This TCR beta chain comes out of a study of blood T cells in healthy people across ages. A J-beta primer mix and a sample-barcoded 5' primer were used in a second PCR of about 7 to 12 cycles. TCRdb reprocessed the 5' RACE reads via MiXCR and lists one record per CDR3 protein. The repertoire holds hundreds of thousands of distinct CDR3 sequences, with roughly three fifths as singletons. The germline CDR1 and CDR2 sequences are DFQATT and SNEGSKA (reference sequence). V was cut by 0 bases and J by 7 bases, with 19 bases left in between. This CDR3 is built from 16 residues. The chain has TRBV20-1 and TRBJ1-5; D is uncertain. Sequencing was carried out using blood. This receptor was obtained from a man aged 35-49 years in good health. Here the CDR3 reads CSARDAQRGFGQPQHF. CDR3 bases: TGCAGTGCTAGAGATGCTCAGAGAGGGTTTGGACAGCCCCAGCATTTT.